What follows is one T cell receptor (beta chain) and its context. The entry originates in a study of T cell responses to AZD1222 COVID-19 vaccine. The repertoire was sequenced with immunoSEQ multiplex PCR; TCRdb's copy has only in-frame clones and lacks some. The profile shows about 160,000 clones, approximately 89% of them singletons. The length of the CDR3 is 14 residues. Germline loops: CDR1 LGHDT, CDR2 YNNKEL (reference sequence). The V end lost 4 bases, the J end lost 5 bases, and 11 bases lay between the germline ends. The chain carries TRBV3-1 (or the pseudogene TRBV3-2) and TRBJ2-2; TRBD2 might be the D (6 bases). Sequenced material: peripheral blood, taken on day 0 of AZD1222 vaccination. The source is an adult in good health. The CDR3 region is CASSRGSGTGELFF. Written as DNA, the CDR3 is TGTGCCAGCAGCCGGGGTAGCGGAACCGGGGAGCTGTTTTTT.